What follows are 14 T cell receptor beta chains derived from one specimen sequenced in a study of early T cells in non-severe SARS-CoV-2 infection. Each CDR3 protein gets one entry after TCRdb re-called the 5' RACE reads with MiXCR. The sample lists approximately 71,000 distinct CDR3 sequences, approximately 14% occurring once. Sequencing used whole blood. The receptors derive from an adult who was a healthcare worker with PCR-confirmed SARS-CoV-2 infection or an uninfected control (not recorded which).

This clonotype was found a few times. The V gene is TRBV19, the J gene TRBJ1-2; TRBD1 is a possible D gene (6 bases). The CDR3 extends over 12 amino acids. CDR1 and CDR2 from the germline V gene are LNHDA and SQIVND (reference sequence). The V end was cut by 9 bases, the J end by 3 bases, with 11 bases between. The CDR3 spells CASRGEDYGYTF. DNA of the CDR3: TGTGCCAGCAGGGGCGAGGACTATGGCTACACCTTC.

The rearrangement links TRBV28 to TRBJ1-6; D ambiguous. The CDR3 extends over 12 amino acids. V gave up 3 bases and J gave up 14 bases, with 11 bases separating them. Per germline, CDR1 MDHEN and CDR2 SYDVKM. This CDR3 is CASSFPGGSLHF. The CDR3 bases are TGTGCCAGCAGTTTCCCGGGAGGCTCCCTCCACTTT.

This clonotype showed up just a few times. CDR3 protein: CASSLGTEYEQYF. The CDR3, as DNA: TGTGCCAGCAGTCTGGGGACGGAGTACGAGCAGTACTTC. The genes are TRBV13 and TRBJ2-7; D assignment may be TRBD1 or TRBD2 (5 bases each). Trimming shortened V by 6 bases and J by 4 bases, and 13 bases separated the two germline ends. Germline CDR1 and CDR2: PRHDT and FYEKMQ (reference sequence). This CDR3 contains 13 residues.

At least ten counts were recorded for this clonotype. The V and J genes are TRBV10-3 and TRBJ2-1; D remains ambiguous. Per the germline V gene, CDR1 is ENHRY and CDR2 is SYGVKD. Between the trimmed V and J ends, which lost 6 bases and 2 bases, there was a span of 17 bases. This CDR3 is 16 amino acids long. CDR3 DNA: TGTGCCATCAGCGCCCAACGACATCTCGCCTACAATGAGCAGTTCTTC. This gives the protein CAISAQRHLAYNEQFF.

This clonotype was seen only a few times. The chain has TRBV27 and TRBJ1-3; D gene unclear. CDR1 is MNHEY, CDR2 SMNVEV, per germline (reference sequence). The CDR3 length is 13 residues. V was trimmed by 1 base and J by 9 bases, leaving 10 bases between them. The CDR3 region has the DNA TGTGCCAGCAGTTTATACGGCTCCGGCACCATATATTTT. This codes for CASSLYGSGTIYF.

This chain uses TRBV29-1 with TRBJ2-1; 9 nucleotides align to TRBD2. The CDR3 is 13 residues long. Looked up from germline, CDR1 is SQVTM and CDR2 is ANQGSEA. V lost 4 bases, J lost 9 bases, and 7 bases stayed unmatched. CDR3 in amino acids: CSVVVAGVGEQFF. DNA of the CDR3: TGCAGCGTTGTGGTAGCGGGGGTCGGTGAGCAGTTCTTC.

Written as DNA, the CDR3 is TGTGCCAGCACCATATCGGGGACTGAAGCTTTCTTT. Amino acids: CASTISGTEAFF. V is TRBV6-2 or TRBV6-3 and J is TRBJ1-1; no definite D call. CDR3 length equals 12 residues. Between the trimmed V and J ends, which lost 7 bases and 5 bases, there was a span of 11 bases. Germline CDR1 is MNHEY and CDR2 is SVGEGT.

This clonotype has a handful of counts. The chain couples TRBV5-8 to TRBJ2-1; 9 bases line up with TRBD2. The germline CDR1 and CDR2 sequences are SGHTS and YDEGEE. The CDR3 has 16 residues. With V trimmed by 4 bases and J by 8 bases, 13 bases remained unmatched. CDR3 nucleotide sequence: TGTGCCAGCAGCCCAAAATACGTAGCGGGGGAATATGAGCAGTTCTTC. Translating gives CASSPKYVAGEYEQFF.

The genes are TRBV9 and TRBJ1-6; D not certain. Germline CDR1 and CDR2: SGDLS and YYNGEE. Trimming shortened V by 0 bases and J by 6 bases, and 7 bases separated the two germline ends. The CDR3 sequence is 14 residues long. The CDR3 is CASSVGGLNSPLHF. As DNA, the CDR3 is TGTGCCAGCAGCGTAGGAGGTCTTAATTCACCCCTCCACTTT.

Here the CDR3 reads CSAGEGNQPQHF. For the CDR3, the DNA is TGCAGCGCCGGAGAGGGGAATCAGCCCCAGCATTTT. J is TRBJ1-5 and V is TRBV29-1; tentatively, D is TRBD1 (5 bases). The germline V and J ends were trimmed by 7 bases and 4 bases, with 11 bases remaining between them. The CDR3 sequence is 12 residues long. The V gene's germline CDR1 is SQVTM and CDR2 ANQGSEA.

The rearrangement uses TRBV12-3 or TRBV12-4 and TRBJ1-2; possibly TRBD1 for D (5 bases). The V gene lost 6 bases and the J gene lost 4 bases, with 21 bases spanning the gap. This CDR3 is 16 amino acids long. CDR3 protein: CASRKSEGFSFYGYTF. In DNA, the CDR3 is TGTGCCAGCAGAAAGTCGGAGGGGTTTTCGTTCTATGGCTACACCTTC.

This clonotype was observed at least ten times. The chain uses TRBV7-2 and TRBJ1-3, with no clear D. Germline-derived CDR1 and CDR2 are SGHTA and FQGNSA. The V gene lost 0 bases and the J gene lost 4 bases, with 7 bases spanning the gap. The CDR3 sequence is 14 residues long. The CDR3 DNA is TGTGCCAGCAGCTTAGCTCTGGGCGGAAACACCATATATTTT. This codes for CASSLALGGNTIYF.

This chain uses TRBV5-1 with TRBJ1-2, with 9 bases lining up with TRBD1. Germline assignment: CDR1 SGHRS and CDR2 YFSETQ. There are 14 residues in the CDR3. With 2 bases clipped from V and 4 bases from J, the junction kept 3 bases outside the gene matches. DNA for the CDR3: TGCGCCAGCAGCTTAGGACAGGGGAGCTATGGCTACACCTTC. This encodes CASSLGQGSYGYTF.

On this clonotype: Being one base from a much bigger clone, this may be a read error. V usage is TRBV20-1 and J usage is TRBJ1-1; D is perhaps TRBD1 (5 bases). V was shortened by 3 bases and J by 0 bases, with 14 bases between the two germline ends. The CDR3 runs 15 residues. Germline V lookup: CDR1 DFQATT, CDR2 SNEGSKA (reference sequence). The CDR3 sequence is CSARAGRGMNTEAFF. The CDR3 DNA reads TGCAGTGCTAGGGCAGGTAGGGGCATGAACACTGAAGCTTTCTTT.